The 24 T cell receptor beta chains presented below share a single source sample, sequenced in a study of Ad26.COV2.S vaccination and SARS-CoV-2 variants. TCRdb's copy holds only in-frame clones and misses some; the assay was immunoSEQ multiplex PCR. The sample holds roughly 180,000 clones, around 88% seen once. The specimen comprised peripheral blood, sampled after recovery from COVID-19. The receptor set was obtained from a human donor who had recovered from COVID-19.

The chain employs TRBV7-7 and TRBJ2-3, with 8 nucleotides matching TRBD1. The germline gives CDR1 SSHAT, CDR2 FNYEAQ (reference sequence). V gave up 6 bases and J gave up 5 bases; unmatched junction bases: 19. The length of the CDR3 is 18 residues. This chain's CDR3 is CASSLIPGQVVPEDTQYF. CDR3 nucleotides: TGTGCCAGCAGTCTTATTCCGGGACAGGTAGTTCCCGAAGATACGCAGTATTTT.

The rearrangement uses TRBV23-1 and TRBJ1-1; D unclear. TRBV23-1 is labeled an ORF, and its function is uncertain. Trimming left V 6 bases short and J 10 bases short, with 15 bases between. This CDR3 spans 12 amino acids. The CDR3 protein is CASSPGLCGAFF. Written as DNA, the CDR3 is TGCGCCAGCAGCCCCGGGCTCTGTGGAGCTTTCTTT.

The V gene is TRBV10-3, the J gene TRBJ2-7; the D gene is possibly TRBD2 (5 bases). With 4 bases removed from V and 6 bases from J, the gap between germline ends came to 19 bases. This CDR3 is built from 15 residues. In germline, CDR1 is ENHRY, CDR2 SYGVKD. CDR3 amino acids: CAISASGRAGLEQYF. CDR3 nucleotide sequence: TGTGCCATCAGTGCTTCCGGGCGGGCGGGCCTCGAGCAGTACTTC.

V gene TRBV7-2 combines with J gene TRBJ2-1; 8 bases are shared with TRBD2. V shed 3 bases, J shed 3 bases, and the junction held 4 bases outside the gene matches. Germline CDR1 SGHTA, CDR2 FQGNSA. The CDR3 is 15 amino acids. For the CDR3, the DNA is TGTGCCAGCAGCTTTCCTAGCGGGTACTACAATGAGCAGTTCTTC. It yields the protein CASSFPSGYYNEQFF.

The CDR3 sequence is CASTPGGNTGELFF. As DNA, the CDR3 is TGTGCCAGCACTCCGGGAGGGAACACCGGGGAGCTGTTTTTT. The chain couples TRBV6-6 to TRBJ2-2; 7 bases align to TRBD2. This CDR3 has 14 residues. Trimming cost V 7 bases and J 1 base; bases outside gene matches: 3. Germline values: CDR1 MNHNY, CDR2 SVGAGI (reference sequence).

The rearrangement joins TRBV5-6 to TRBJ2-1; D is unresolved. The CDR3 sequence is 13 residues long. Trimming took off 1 base at V and 10 bases at J, with 12 bases between the two ends. Germline-derived CDR1 and CDR2 are SGHDT and YYEEEE. This chain's CDR3 is CASSLISVREQFF. DNA of the CDR3: TGTGCCAGCAGCTTGATCAGCGTGAGGGAGCAGTTCTTC.

This chain uses TRBV5-1 with TRBJ2-1, with 13 bases lining up with TRBD2. CDR1 SGHRS and CDR2 YFSETQ come from the germline V gene. This CDR3 is built from 16 residues. Germline trimming cut 4 bases from V and 3 bases from J; bases unmatched to any gene: 4. Here the CDR3 DNA reads TGCGCCAGCAGCCCTTGGACTAGCGGGAGCTACAATGAGCAGTTCTTC. Translation gives CASSPWTSGSYNEQFF.

This clone was seen just once. The rearrangement links TRBV5-5 to TRBJ2-7, with 7 nucleotides matching TRBD2. The CDR3 spans 16 residues. Per germline, CDR1 SGHKS and CDR2 YYEKEE (reference sequence). Germline trimming cut 4 bases from V and 3 bases from J; bases unmatched to any gene: 13. The CDR3 DNA sequence: TGTGCCAGCAGCACGTATTTCGGGAGGCTCTTCTACGAGCAGTACTTC. As protein: CASSTYFGRLFYEQYF. The variable domain in full, completed from reference TRBV5-5 and TRBJ2-7, reads DAGVTQSPTHLIKTRGQQVTLRCSPISGHKSVSWYQQVLGQGPQFIFQYYEKEERGRGNFPDRFSARQFPNYSSELNVNALLLGDSALYLCASSTYFGRLFYEQYFGPGTRLTVT.

The genes are TRBV3-1 (or the pseudogene TRBV3-2) and TRBJ2-1; TRBD2 aligns across 11 bases. The CDR3 runs 17 residues. Trimming removed 4 bases from V and 0 bases from J; junction bases left unmatched: 5. CDR1 is LGHDT and CDR2 is YNNKEL in the germline V gene (reference sequence). The CDR3 spells CASSRSSGRISYNEQFF. The CDR3 DNA is TGTGCCAGCAGCCGTTCTAGCGGGAGGATCTCCTACAATGAGCAGTTCTTC.

Note on this clone: Additional DNA sequences in this sample encode the identical CDR3. The chain links TRBV6-6 to TRBJ1-1; no definite D call. CDR1 is MNHNY and CDR2 is SVGAGI in the germline V gene (reference sequence). V shed 2 bases and J shed 1 base, with 5 bases lying between them. This CDR3 comprises 13 residues. The CDR3 is CASSYGQNTEAFF. The CDR3 coding sequence is TGTGCCAGCAGTTACGGGCAGAACACTGAAGCTTTCTTT.

The chain joins TRBV12-3 or TRBV12-4 to TRBJ1-1, with no clear D. CDR3 length: 10 residues. The V gene lost 8 bases and the J gene lost 2 bases, with 3 bases spanning the gap. DNA for the CDR3: TGTGCCAGCGGAAACACTGAAGCTTTCTTT. Protein product: CASGNTEAFF.

Written as DNA, the CDR3 is TGTGCCAGCTCACCCCAGGGGGCAGGAAACACCGGGGAGCTGTTTTTT. It codes for CASSPQGAGNTGELFF. The J gene is TRBJ2-2, the V gene TRBV18, with 8 bases lining up with TRBD1. Trimming took 3 bases from V and 2 from J; bases not matched to a gene: 5. Germline lookup yields CDR1 KGHSH and CDR2 LQKENI. The CDR3 contains 16 residues.

The chain couples TRBV4-1 to TRBJ1-2; D ambiguous. The V and J ends lost 2 bases and 2 bases respectively, with 12 bases between them. The germline gives CDR1 MGHRA, CDR2 YSYEKL. CDR3 length: 15 amino acids. The CDR3 sequence is CASSQPIRENYGYTF. The CDR3 coding sequence is TGCGCCAGCAGCCAACCAATCCGGGAGAACTATGGCTACACCTTC.

V gene TRBV30 combines with J gene TRBJ2-3; D is uncertain. Between the trimmed V and J ends, which lost 3 bases and 4 bases, there was a span of 14 bases. This CDR3 spans 14 amino acids. Per germline, CDR1 GTSNPN and CDR2 SVGIG (reference sequence). CDR3 DNA: TGTGCCTGGAGCCCCCCCCCTAGGTCAGATACGCAGTATTTT. Translation gives CAWSPPPRSDTQYF.

The chain combines TRBV5-6 with TRBJ2-1; the match to TRBD1 covers 7 bases. The CDR3 covers 16 residues. Germline values: CDR1 SGHDT, CDR2 YYEEEE. The ends lost 3 bases at V and 1 base at J; junction bases unmatched: 7. The CDR3 DNA follows: TGTGCCAGCAGCTACTACAGGGGCGAATCCTACAATGAGCAGTTCTTC. Amino acids: CASSYYRGESYNEQFF.

The rearrangement joins TRBV3-1 (or the pseudogene TRBV3-2) to TRBJ2-1; 10 positions match TRBD2. Per the germline V gene, CDR1 is LGHDT and CDR2 is YNNKEL (reference sequence). This CDR3 has 13 residues. V shed 0 bases and J 15 bases; nucleotides not matched to a gene: 5. For the CDR3, the DNA is TGTGCCAGCAGCCAAGATCTAGCGGGGGCGCCGTTCTTC. It yields the protein CASSQDLAGAPFF.

The chain links TRBV5-5 to TRBJ2-7, with 7 bases matching TRBD1. Germline CDR1 is SGHKS and CDR2 is YYEKEE (reference sequence). This CDR3 is 16 amino acids long. J gave up 3 bases and V 3 bases, and 12 bases lay outside the gene matches. The CDR3 reads CASSYTLTGWYYEQYF. CDR3 sequence (DNA): TGTGCCAGCAGCTACACGTTGACAGGGTGGTACTACGAGCAGTACTTC.

V gene TRBV5-6 combines with J gene TRBJ2-3; 11 positions agree with TRBD1. This CDR3 comprises 16 residues. Unmatched junction bases numbered 4, after V lost 1 base and J lost 3 bases. CDR1 is SGHDT and CDR2 is YYEEEE in the germline V gene. This CDR3 reads CASSLSRDRGTDTQYF. The CDR3, as DNA: TGTGCCAGCAGCTTGTCTAGGGACAGGGGGACAGATACGCAGTATTTT.

CDR3 loop: CASSSSSGGPYEQYF. CDR3 DNA: TGTGCCAGCAGCAGCTCTAGCGGGGGTCCCTACGAGCAGTACTTC. The genes are TRBV7-2 and TRBJ2-7; TRBD2 agrees at 10 bases. Looked up from germline, CDR1 is SGHTA and CDR2 is FQGNSA. This CDR3 has 15 amino acids. The V and J ends lost 5 bases and 2 bases, in that order; junction bases with no gene match: 6.

The chain links TRBV4-1 to TRBJ2-5; D gene ambiguous. Germline V gene data show CDR1 as MGHRA and CDR2 as YSYEKL. The CDR3 extends over 14 amino acids. V was cut by 1 base and J by 0 bases, with 6 bases left in between. The CDR3 region is CASSQGPNQETQYF. As DNA, the CDR3 is TGCGCCAGCAGCCAAGGCCCCAACCAAGAGACCCAGTACTTC.

J is TRBJ2-1 and V is TRBV9, with 7 bases matching TRBD2. The CDR3 covers 18 residues. In germline, CDR1 is SGDLS, CDR2 YYNGEE. After removal of 3 bases from V and 0 bases from J, the junction contained 12 bases not matched to a gene. The CDR3 coding sequence is TGTGCCAGCAGCGGAGGGAGGGGACCTCTCAGCTCCTACAATGAGCAGTTCTTC. Its protein is CASSGGRGPLSSYNEQFF.

This clone has only a few counts. The chain joins TRBV9 to TRBJ2-2; D is ambiguous. The germline V gene encodes CDR1 SGDLS and CDR2 YYNGEE. The CDR3 totals 12 residues. The V end was cut by 0 bases, the J end by 8 bases, with 5 bases between. The CDR3 protein is CASSVVLGELFF. Written as DNA, the CDR3 is TGTGCCAGCAGCGTAGTGCTGGGGGAGCTGTTTTTT.

The chain uses TRBV2 and TRBJ2-4; D remains unclear. V was pared by 2 bases and J by 4 bases, with 9 bases between. Germline CDR1 SNHLY, CDR2 FYNNEI. The CDR3 has 14 amino acids. The CDR3 region has the DNA TGTGCCAGCAGTGAAAAGGCGGTAAAAAACATTCAGTACTTC. Encoded protein: CASSEKAVKNIQYF. Variable domain in full (rest from reference TRBV2 and TRBJ2-4): EPEVTQTPSHQVTQMGQEVILRCVPISNHLYFYWYRQILGQKVEFLVSFYNNEISEKSEIFDDQFSVERPDGSNFTLKIRSTKLEDSAMYFCASSEKAVKNIQYFGAGTRLSVL.

The chain links TRBV5-1 to TRBJ1-5; TRBD1 agrees at 11 bases. The CDR3 runs 16 residues. Germline CDR1 reads SGHRS; CDR2 reads YFSETQ. V lost 3 bases, J lost 4 bases, and 6 bases stayed unmatched. The CDR3 DNA sequence: TGCGCCAGCAGCTGGGGGACAGGGGGGTCAAATCAGCCCCAGCATTTT. Translated: CASSWGTGGSNQPQHF.